These T cell receptor beta chains were read from a single sample in a study of cytomegalovirus exposure and HLA in healthy donors. Repertoires were generated with immunoSEQ multiplex PCR, while TCRdb's copy carries only in-frame clones and drops some. The profile shows 100,000 to 150,000 clones, more than 70% of them singletons. The source material was PBMCs. The source is a human donor in good health. CDR3s include the opening cysteine and the closing phenylalanine or tryptophan. The order of the fields is D gene, V gene, J gene, clone size, CDR3 protein, CDR3 DNA. The D gene is left open where the match is weak. Clone size is given for some rows only: seen once, a few or many times, or a class if the clone is expanded.

d_call: NA; v_call: TRBV7-3; j_call: TRBJ2-1; clone_size: NA; cdr3_aa: CASSLSGISYNEQFF; cdr3_nt: TGTGCCAGCAGCTTAAGCGGGATCTCCTACAATGAGCAGTTCTTC
d_call: NA; v_call: TRBV7-8; j_call: TRBJ2-1; clone_size: NA; cdr3_aa: CASREGQNNEQFF; cdr3_nt: TGTGCCAGCAGAGAGGGACAAAACAATGAGCAGTTCTTC
d_call: TRBD1; v_call: TRBV5-1; j_call: TRBJ1-2; clone_size: NA; cdr3_aa: CASSIDPGQVGYTF; cdr3_nt: TGCGCCAGCAGCATAGATCCGGGACAGGTCGGCTACACCTTC
d_call: NA; v_call: TRBV4-2; j_call: TRBJ2-7; clone_size: few; cdr3_aa: CASSQEGGVPTTLYEQYF; cdr3_nt: TGTGCCAGCAGCCAAGAAGGGGGGGTCCCGACGACTCTCTACGAGCAGTACTTC
d_call: NA; v_call: TRBV29-1; j_call: TRBJ2-3; clone_size: once; cdr3_aa: CSGGVQDTQYF; cdr3_nt: TGCAGCGGTGGAGTGCAGGATACGCAGTATTTT
d_call: TRBD1; v_call: TRBV19; j_call: TRBJ2-7; clone_size: NA; cdr3_aa: CASNPGQGPYEQYF; cdr3_nt: TGTGCCAGTAATCCGGGACAGGGTCCCTACGAGCAGTACTTC
d_call: NA; v_call: TRBV2; j_call: TRBJ1-2; clone_size: NA; cdr3_aa: CASSSGQNYGYTF; cdr3_nt: TGTGCCAGCAGTTCAGGACAGAACTATGGCTACACCTTC
d_call: NA; v_call: TRBV19; j_call: TRBJ1-2; clone_size: few; cdr3_aa: CASSANSNYGYTF; cdr3_nt: TGTGCCAGTAGTGCGAACAGTAACTATGGCTACACCTTC
d_call: NA; v_call: TRBV5-1; j_call: TRBJ2-7; clone_size: NA; cdr3_aa: CASSLDPNLSYEQYF; cdr3_nt: TGCGCCAGCAGCTTGGATCCTAATCTTTCCTACGAGCAGTACTTC
d_call: NA; v_call: TRBV5-1; j_call: TRBJ2-2; clone_size: few; cdr3_aa: CASKLLDYTGELFF; cdr3_nt: TGCGCCAGCAAGTTACTCGACTACACCGGGGAGCTGTTTTTT
d_call: NA; v_call: TRBV14; j_call: TRBJ1-6; clone_size: NA; cdr3_aa: CASSQEGAFRIVWDSPLHF; cdr3_nt: TGTGCCAGCAGCCAAGAAGGAGCCTTCCGAATCGTTTGGGATTCACCCCTCCACTTT
d_call: TRBD2; v_call: TRBV7-3; j_call: TRBJ2-1; clone_size: NA; cdr3_aa: CASSSSGGNEQFF; cdr3_nt: TGTGCCAGCAGCTCCTCGGGGGGCAATGAGCAGTTCTTC
d_call: TRBD1; v_call: TRBV2; j_call: TRBJ1-2; clone_size: NA; cdr3_aa: CASNVNRGQGYTF; cdr3_nt: TGTGCCAGCAACGTCAACAGGGGGCAAGGCTACACCTTC
d_call: NA; v_call: TRBV9; j_call: TRBJ2-5; clone_size: NA; cdr3_aa: CASSPSAPHQETQYF; cdr3_nt: TGTGCCAGCAGCCCTTCTGCGCCTCACCAAGAGACCCAGTACTTC
d_call: NA; v_call: TRBV7-2; j_call: TRBJ1-3; clone_size: once; cdr3_aa: CASSIPEHQRSSGNTIYF; cdr3_nt: TGTGCCAGCAGCATCCCGGAACACCAAAGGAGCTCTGGAAACACCATATATTTT
d_call: NA; v_call: TRBV2; j_call: TRBJ2-1; clone_size: NA; cdr3_aa: CARTRGSSYNEQFF; cdr3_nt: TGTGCCAGGACGCGGGGTAGCTCCTACAATGAGCAGTTCTTC
d_call: TRBD1; v_call: TRBV10-1; j_call: TRBJ2-1; clone_size: NA; cdr3_aa: CASSDSQTGTFF; cdr3_nt: TGCGCCAGCAGTGATTCGCAGACAGGGACGTTCTTC
d_call: NA; v_call: TRBV5-1; j_call: TRBJ2-2; clone_size: NA; cdr3_aa: CASSSGLSTGELFF; cdr3_nt: TGCGCCAGCAGCTCGGGACTTAGCACCGGGGAGCTGTTTTTT
d_call: NA; v_call: TRBV19; j_call: TRBJ1-2; clone_size: NA; cdr3_aa: CASSIDLRADGYTF; cdr3_nt: TGTGCCAGTAGTATAGATCTGAGGGCAGATGGCTACACCTTC
d_call: NA; v_call: TRBV27; j_call: TRBJ2-7; clone_size: few; cdr3_aa: CASSQGIPYEQYF; cdr3_nt: TGTGCCAGCAGTCAGGGGATACCCTACGAGCAGTACTTC
d_call: NA; v_call: TRBV19; j_call: TRBJ1-6; clone_size: NA; cdr3_aa: CASSSPPGNYNSPLHF; cdr3_nt: TGTGCCAGTAGTAGCCCCCCAGGAAACTATAATTCACCCCTCCACTTT
d_call: TRBD1; v_call: TRBV7-9; j_call: TRBJ2-1; clone_size: NA; cdr3_aa: CASSSGTGGNEQFF; cdr3_nt: TGTGCCAGCAGCTCTGGAACAGGGGGCAATGAGCAGTTCTTC
d_call: NA; v_call: TRBV11-2; j_call: TRBJ2-7; clone_size: NA; cdr3_aa: CASSSGGEGEQYF; cdr3_nt: TGTGCCAGCAGTTCAGGCGGCGAGGGCGAGCAGTACTTC
d_call: NA; v_call: TRBV19; j_call: TRBJ1-2; clone_size: NA; cdr3_aa: CASSQGHYGYTF; cdr3_nt: TGTGCCAGTTCGCAGGGGCACTATGGCTACACCTTC
d_call: NA; v_call: TRBV7-2; j_call: TRBJ1-5; clone_size: NA; cdr3_aa: CASSLASGAGHQPQHF; cdr3_nt: TGTGCCAGCAGCTTAGCGAGCGGGGCAGGGCATCAGCCCCAGCATTTT
d_call: TRBD1; v_call: TRBV9; j_call: TRBJ1-3; clone_size: few; cdr3_aa: CASSLYGQGGNTIYF; cdr3_nt: TGTGCCAGCAGCCTATACGGACAGGGTGGAAACACCATATATTTT
d_call: NA; v_call: TRBV19; j_call: TRBJ1-3; clone_size: NA; cdr3_aa: CASDSSGNTIYF; cdr3_nt: TGTGCCAGCGACAGCTCTGGAAACACCATATATTTT
d_call: TRBD1; v_call: TRBV12-5; j_call: TRBJ1-4; clone_size: once; cdr3_aa: CASAPTGYFEKLFF; cdr3_nt: TGTGCTAGTGCCCCGACAGGGTATTTTGAAAAACTGTTTTTT
d_call: TRBD1; v_call: TRBV6-1; j_call: TRBJ1-1; clone_size: once; cdr3_aa: CASTELGDSDEAFF; cdr3_nt: TGTGCCAGCACCGAACTAGGGGACAGCGATGAAGCTTTCTTT
d_call: NA; v_call: TRBV21-1; j_call: TRBJ1-4; clone_size: NA; cdr3_aa: CASTYNLDRIIATNEKLFF; cdr3_nt: TGTGCCAGCACCTACAACCTGGACAGAATTATTGCAACTAATGAAAAACTGTTTTTT